Listed below are T cell receptor beta chains from one sample, sequenced in a study of STAT5B mutations in CD4+ large granular lymphocyte leukemia. Assay: immunoSEQ multiplex PCR; the TCRdb copy retains only in-frame clones and omits some. Of about 31,000 clones in the sample, around 90% were seen once. Sequencing was done on a sample of CD4+ T cells from blood buffy coats. The receptor set was obtained from a human donor in good health. The CDR3 runs from the conserved cysteine through the conserved F or W. D genes are given only for firm matches. Clone size is shown for a subset of rows, as once, few, many or a class of expanded clone.

TRBV10-2,NA,once,TRBJ2-5,TGCGCCAGCAGCCCTGTTAAAGAGACGCAGTACTTC,CASSPVKETQYF
TRBV11-3,TRBD2,NA,TRBJ2-5,TGTGCCAGCAGCCTCAGAGGGACTAGCGGGGCCCGGGACGGAGAGACCCAGTACTTC,CASSLRGTSGARDGETQYF
TRBV5-1,TRBD1,NA,TRBJ1-1,TGCGCCAGCAGCCCGGACAGGGGGAACACTGAAGCTTTCTTT,CASSPDRGNTEAFF
TRBV7-8,NA,NA,TRBJ1-5,TGTGCCAGCAGCTTATTGACATCTCGGGGCAATCAGCCCCAGCATTTT,CASSLLTSRGNQPQHF
TRBV5-8,TRBD2,NA,TRBJ2-3,TGTGCCAGCAGCTTTCGACTAGCGGGAGATACGCAGTATTTT,CASSFRLAGDTQYF
TRBV4-1,NA,NA,TRBJ2-6,TGCGCCAGCAGCCAAGGGGGGGCGTATGGGGCCAACGTCCTGACTTTC,CASSQGGAYGANVLTF
TRBV5-1,NA,NA,TRBJ1-5,TGCGCCAGCAGCCCGGTCCCAAATAGCAATCAGCCCCAGCATTTT,CASSPVPNSNQPQHF
TRBV7-6,NA,once,TRBJ2-2,TGTGCCAGCTCCCCTCTTCGGGGTTCCGGGGAGCTGTTTTTT,CASSPLRGSGELFF
TRBV6-1,NA,NA,TRBJ2-7,TGTGCCAGCAGAGACAGGAAGGAGGTAGAGCAGTACTTC,CASRDRKEVEQYF
TRBV7-9,TRBD1,NA,TRBJ2-4,TGTGCCAGCAGCTCCGCAGGGGGCTCGGCCGCCAAAAACATTCAGTACTTC,CASSSAGGSAAKNIQYF
TRBV28,NA,NA,TRBJ1-5,TGTGCCAACCACAGCAGGGGTCCTTGGTTGGGGGGCGAGGCAGGCAATCAGCCCCAGCATTTT,CANHSRGPWLGGEAGNQPQHF
TRBV7-2,TRBD2,NA,TRBJ2-1,TGTGCCAGCAGCTCCCTAGCGGGGGCCTACAATGAGCAGTTCTTC,CASSSLAGAYNEQFF